The clone carrying this T cell receptor (beta chain) has a handful of counts. The target antigen is unknown. TCRdb keeps only in-frame clones here, not all; method: immunoSEQ multiplex PCR. The sample yields roughly 110,000 clones, roughly 90% seen once. This sample is part of a study of graft-versus-host responses after intestinal transplantation. Study at large: Anti-thymocyte globulin served as induction for all recipients, who then took tacrolimus and steroids for approximately three years.

Points from the study as a whole: Allografts of one patient group, those with graft-donor T cell macrochimerism, had high graft-versus-host to host-versus-graft clonal ratios. GvH clones occurred in recipient marrow; some first appeared in ileum or blood.

Germline values: CDR1 LNHNV, CDR2 YYDKDF (reference sequence). The V end lost 1 base, the J end lost 5 bases, and 11 bases lay between the germline ends. The CDR3 is 14 residues long. This sequence originates from a human donor who was the organ donor for an intestinal transplant. The chain employs TRBV15 and TRBJ2-5; maybe TRBD1 (6 bases). Sequencing used unstimulated CD4+ T cells sorted from spleen or lymph node cells, obtained before transplant. The CDR3 DNA is TGTGCCACCAGCAGAGTCCATCAGGGGGAGACCCAGTACTTC. Translation gives CATSRVHQGETQYF.